The 17 T cell receptor beta chains below come from one sample, sequenced in a study of neurological immune-mediated disorders. Each CDR3 protein is one row after TCRdb ran MiXCR on the 5' RACE reads. Of 90,000 to 150,000 distinct CDR3 sequences in the sample, about 3.4% were seen once. Material: PBMCs. Every receptor here comes from a woman aged 30 to 39 with multiple sclerosis.

This clonotype was detected many times. The chain joins TRBV7-2 to TRBJ2-7; D not certain. Germline V gene sequence: CDR1 SGHTA, CDR2 FQGNSA. The germline V and J ends were trimmed by 1 base and 3 bases, with 7 bases remaining between them. The CDR3 has 13 residues. CDR3 DNA sequence: TGTGCCAGCAGCTTAGAACTGAACTACGAGCAGTACTTC. Translating it yields CASSLELNYEQYF.

This clonotype was seen a handful of times. This chain joins TRBV7-8 and TRBJ2-7, with 8 bases lining up with TRBD2. The CDR3 runs to 15 residues. V lost 3 bases and J lost 3; bases outside the gene matches: 7. CDR1 and CDR2 (germline): SGHVS, FQNEAQ. CDR3 protein: CASSLQLAEFYEQYF. The CDR3 DNA reads as TGTGCCAGCAGCTTGCAACTAGCGGAATTCTACGAGCAGTACTTC.

This clonotype was counted at least ten times. The rearrangement links TRBV7-2 to TRBJ2-3, with D hard to call. From germline, CDR1 is SGHTA and CDR2 FQGNSA. This CDR3 is built from 16 residues. Deletions cut 5 bases from V and 2 bases from J, with 17 bases between. CDR3 nucleotides: TGTGCCAGCAGCCTACCGACTTCACCTTACACAGATACGCAGTATTTT. Protein: CASSLPTSPYTDTQYF.

This clonotype was counted many times. The V gene is TRBV7-2, the J gene TRBJ2-7, with D possibly TRBD1 on 5 matching bases. Germline-derived CDR1 and CDR2 are SGHTA and FQGNSA. The CDR3 extends over 13 amino acids. Trimming pared 3 bases from V and 6 bases from J, leaving 12 bases between. CDR3 in amino acids: CASSFGRESEQYF. CDR3 bases: TGTGCCAGCAGCTTCGGCAGGGAATCCGAGCAGTACTTC.

This clonotype was counted many times. The chain recombines TRBV7-2 with TRBJ2-3; 10 nucleotides agree with TRBD2. Per the germline V gene, CDR1 is SGHTA and CDR2 is FQGNSA. The junction had 9 bases not matched to a gene; V was cut back by 6 bases and J by 0 bases. The CDR3 sequence is 17 residues long. CDR3: CASRPEATSGSTDTQYF. In DNA form, the CDR3 reads TGTGCCAGCAGACCCGAAGCGACTAGCGGGAGCACAGATACGCAGTATTTT.

Ten or more counts support this clonotype. This chain joins TRBV20-1 and TRBJ1-1; 7 nucleotides align to TRBD1. CDR3 length: 17 residues. Trimming took 2 bases from V and 0 from J; bases not matched to a gene: 12. The germline V gene encodes CDR1 DFQATT and CDR2 SNEGSKA (reference sequence). CDR3 sequence reads: CSARRPPRGLLNTEAFF. In DNA form, the CDR3 reads TGCAGTGCTAGAAGGCCGCCGAGGGGGCTGTTGAACACTGAAGCTTTCTTT.

CDR3 sequence: CASSLDQLVPNEQFF. For the CDR3, the DNA is TGCGCCAGCAGCTTGGACCAACTAGTACCGAATGAGCAGTTCTTC. V gene TRBV5-1 combines with J gene TRBJ2-1; the D gene is possibly TRBD2 (5 bases). The germline V and J ends were trimmed by 0 bases and 7 bases, with 14 bases remaining between them. This CDR3 contains 15 residues. Germline V gene sequence: CDR1 SGHRS, CDR2 YFSETQ.

This clonotype came up a few times. It may be a read error: a sequence one base away is much more abundant. The CDR3 is CASSPKRAKKIQYF. CDR3 bases: TGTGCCAGCAGCCCCAAACGCGCCAAAAAAATTCAGTACTTC. The chain employs TRBV12-3 or TRBV12-4 and TRBJ2-4; D is unresolved. This CDR3 is built from 14 residues.

This clonotype was found many times. The CDR3 is CASSLVPASYEQYF. As DNA, the CDR3 is TGTGCCAGCAGCTTAGTTCCAGCCTCCTACGAGCAGTACTTC. V is TRBV7-2 and J is TRBJ2-7; unclear D gene. V lost 1 base, J lost 0 bases, and 7 bases lay in between. The CDR3 sequence is 14 residues long. Germline V gene lookup returns CDR1 SGHTA and CDR2 FQGNSA. Complete variable domain (other parts from reference TRBV7-2 and TRBJ2-7): GAGVSQSPSNKVTEKGKDVELRCDPISGHTALYWYRQSLGQGLEFLIYFQGNSAPDKSGLPSDRFSAERTGGSVSTLTIQRTQQEDSAVYLCASSLVPASYEQYFGPGTRLTVT.

This clonotype was counted between two and nine times. The genes are TRBV24-1 and TRBJ2-3; D is ambiguous. Germline values: CDR1 KGHDR, CDR2 SFDVKD. CDR3 length equals 13 residues. The V end lost 4 bases, the J end lost 6 bases, and 10 bases lay between the germline ends. The CDR3 is CATSDGPSDTQYF. The CDR3 coding sequence is TGTGCCACCAGTGACGGTCCTTCGGATACGCAGTATTTT.

This clonotype has a count of ten or more. V gene TRBV20-1 combines with J gene TRBJ2-1; 7 bases are shared with TRBD1. The CDR3 has 14 amino acids. Germline loops: CDR1 DFQATT, CDR2 SNEGSKA (reference sequence). Germline trimming cut 3 bases from V and 6 bases from J; bases unmatched to any gene: 8. This CDR3 reads CSARHRGRGNEQFF. The CDR3 DNA sequence: TGCAGTGCTAGGCACAGGGGAAGGGGCAATGAGCAGTTCTTC.

This clonotype has a handful of counts. The gene calls are TRBV20-1 and TRBJ2-7, with TRBD1 matching 8 bases. V trimming: 5 bases; J trimming: 4 bases; junction bases outside the gene matches: 1. Germline loops: CDR1 DFQATT, CDR2 SNEGSKA (reference sequence). This CDR3 is built from 11 residues. The CDR3 loop is CSAGTGYEQYF. In nucleotides, the CDR3 is TGCAGTGCTGGGACAGGTTACGAGCAGTACTTC.

The chain is built from TRBV15 and TRBJ2-6, with D tentatively TRBD1 (6 bases). Germline CDR1 is LNHNV and CDR2 is YYDKDF (reference sequence). The CDR3 sequence is 18 residues long. Trimming took off 1 base at V and 0 bases at J, with 13 bases between the two ends. As DNA, the CDR3 is TGTGCCACCAGCAGAGTCTGGACAGAAAACTCTGGGGCCAACGTCCTGACTTTC. Translated: CATSRVWTENSGANVLTF.

In its sample, this clonotype was seen many times. The rearrangement uses TRBV20-1 and TRBJ2-5; D may be TRBD1 (5 bases). V lost 3 bases, J lost 1 base, and 6 bases lay in between. Per germline, CDR1 DFQATT and CDR2 SNEGSKA (reference sequence). This CDR3 is 12 amino acids long. CDR3 bases: TGCAGTGCTAGCAGGGCCCAAGAGACCCAGTACTTC. It codes for CSASRAQETQYF.

This clonotype has ten or more counts. The chain joins TRBV20-1 to TRBJ2-2; D unclear. Per germline, CDR1 DFQATT and CDR2 SNEGSKA (reference sequence). Trimming took 0 bases from V and 7 from J, leaving 9 bases between them. The CDR3 length is 13 residues. As DNA, the CDR3 is TGCAGTGCTAGAGATGGTTTCGGCGGGGAGCTGTTTTTT. The encoded protein is CSARDGFGGELFF.

This clonotype was counted ten times or more. This chain joins TRBV5-1 and TRBJ2-5; no firm D call. This CDR3 is 12 amino acids long. The V gene's germline CDR1 is SGHRS and CDR2 YFSETQ. Between the trimmed V and J ends, which lost 4 bases and 2 bases, there was a span of 6 bases. CDR3 sequence: CASSRTQETQYF. The CDR3 DNA is TGCGCCAGCAGCCGCACTCAAGAGACCCAGTACTTC.

This clonotype has at least ten counts. The rearrangement links TRBV29-1 to TRBJ2-7, with D perhaps being TRBD1 or TRBD2 (5 bases each). Germline CDR1 reads SQVTM; CDR2 reads ANQGSEA. V was shortened by 2 bases and J by 3 bases, with 20 bases between the two germline ends. The CDR3 covers 16 residues. CDR3 sequence: CSVESGTWTGHYEQYF. CDR3 nucleotide sequence: TGCAGCGTTGAATCGGGGACGTGGACCGGTCACTACGAGCAGTACTTC.